This T cell receptor (beta chain) is drawn from a study of control samples from healthy donors and cancer patients. Assay used: immunoSEQ multiplex PCR; TCRdb lists only in-frame clones, some missing. Here the sample spans 130,000 or so clones, roughly 92% being singletons. Germline V gene sequence: CDR1 MGHRA, CDR2 YSYEKL. The CDR3 has 18 residues. Trimming stripped 1 base from V and 3 bases from J, with 19 bases between. This sequence joins TRBV4-1 and TRBJ1-5; D not resolved. Specimen: blood. The clonotype comes from a man aged 40-55 years in good health. CDR3 sequence (DNA): TGCGCCAGCAGCCAAGTGGGTAAACAGAAGAAATACAATCAGCCCCAGCATTTT. Its translation is CASSQVGKQKKYNQPQHF.